This TCR beta chain comes out of a study of lymphopenia after photon versus proton radiotherapy. Points from the study as a whole: A bigger post-nadir fall in TCR diversity correlated inversely with survival time in deceased patients. Authors raise, but do not show, better survival with proton therapy.

A remark on this clone: The antigen remains undetermined.

Repertoires were generated with immunoSEQ multiplex PCR, while TCRdb's copy carries only in-frame clones and drops some. The sample contains around 70,000 clones, 85% to 95% of which appear only once. The receptor's source is a middle-aged woman with cholangiocarcinoma. The input for sequencing was peripheral blood, taken from a patient treated with photon-based radiotherapy.

The CDR3 bases are TGCGCCAGCGGGTTGGGCGAGCTCACAGATACGCAGTATTTT. Protein product: CASGLGELTDTQYF. This chain joins TRBV5-1 and TRBJ2-3; no firm D call. Trimming took 7 bases from V and 2 from J, leaving 14 bases between them. The germline CDR1 and CDR2 sequences are SGHRS and YFSETQ. This CDR3 has 14 amino acids.